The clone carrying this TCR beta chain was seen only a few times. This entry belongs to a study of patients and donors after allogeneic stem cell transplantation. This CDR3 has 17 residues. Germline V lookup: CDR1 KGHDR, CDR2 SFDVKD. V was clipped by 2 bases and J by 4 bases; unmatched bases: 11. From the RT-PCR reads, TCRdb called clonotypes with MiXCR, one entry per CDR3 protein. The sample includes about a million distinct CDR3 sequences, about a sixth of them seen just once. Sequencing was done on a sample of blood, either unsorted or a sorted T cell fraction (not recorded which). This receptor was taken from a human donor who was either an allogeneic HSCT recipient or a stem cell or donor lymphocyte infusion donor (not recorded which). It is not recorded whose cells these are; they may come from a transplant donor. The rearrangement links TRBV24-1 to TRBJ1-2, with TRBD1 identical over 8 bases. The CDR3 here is CATSDSSRGRERYGYTF. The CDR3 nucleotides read TGTGCCACCAGTGATTCCTCCAGGGGGCGCGAACGCTATGGCTACACCTTC.